The 29 T cell receptor beta chains below come from one sample, sequenced in a study of early T cells in non-severe SARS-CoV-2 infection. TCRdb re-analysed the 5' RACE reads in MiXCR, keeping a single row per CDR3 protein. The table records 50,000 to 85,000 distinct CDR3 sequences, approximately 10% of them present only once. Sequenced: whole blood. These TCRs come from an adult who was a healthcare worker with PCR-confirmed SARS-CoV-2 infection or an uninfected control (not recorded which).

This clonotype was observed many times. The J gene is TRBJ1-5, the V gene TRBV7-6; 7 nucleotides agree with TRBD1. Trimming cost V 1 base and J 4 bases; bases outside gene matches: 4. The CDR3 totals 15 residues. CDR1 and CDR2 (germline): SGHVS, FNYEAQ. CDR3 region: CASSLEGGRNQPQHF. Here the CDR3 DNA reads TGTGCCAGCAGCTTAGAAGGGGGCAGGAATCAGCCCCAGCATTTT.

This clonotype occurred many times. The V call is TRBV18, the J call TRBJ1-6; D ambiguous. The germline V and J ends were trimmed by 1 base and 5 bases, with 9 bases remaining between them. CDR1 is KGHSH and CDR2 is LQKENI in the germline V gene. This CDR3 spans 15 amino acids. CDR3 bases: TGTGCCAGCTCACCACGGCAGGATCATAATTCACCCCTCCACTTT. This gives the protein CASSPRQDHNSPLHF.

The chain is built from TRBV6-1 and TRBJ2-7, with 9 positions matching TRBD2. CDR3 length: 15 amino acids. J gave up 2 bases and V 6 bases, and 8 bases lay outside the gene matches. CDR1 is MNHNS, CDR2 SASEGT, per germline. CDR3 nucleotide sequence: TGTGCCAGCAGAATGGTAGCGGGAGAGGCCTACGAGCAGTACTTC. Protein sequence: CASRMVAGEAYEQYF.

This clonotype was observed a handful of times. The chain recombines TRBV4-1 with TRBJ2-2, with D possibly called TRBD1 or TRBD2 (6 bases each). Between the trimmed V and J ends, which lost 0 bases and 4 bases, there was a span of 21 bases. The CDR3 contains 19 residues. Germline V gives CDR1 MGHRA, CDR2 YSYEKL. CDR3 loop: CASSQDGQGDLQGTGELFF. The DNA of the CDR3 is TGCGCCAGCAGCCAAGATGGGCAAGGGGACTTACAGGGCACCGGGGAGCTGTTTTTT.

The chain employs TRBV12-3 or TRBV12-4 and TRBJ2-1; D gene unclear. The CDR3 length is 13 residues. V lost 1 base and J 5 bases, leaving 6 bases between the germline ends. The CDR3 sequence is CASSLGSHNEQFF. The CDR3 nucleotides are TGTGCCAGCAGTTTAGGGTCTCACAATGAGCAGTTCTTC.

This clonotype was counted many times. The chain carries TRBV4-2 and TRBJ2-7, with a possible D match to TRBD2 (6 bases). In germline, CDR1 is LGHNA, CDR2 YNFKEQ. Trimming removed 1 base from V and 0 bases from J, with 13 bases in between. The CDR3 is made up of 16 amino acids. The CDR3 region is CASSQVSASDSYEQYF. The CDR3 DNA reads TGTGCCAGCAGCCAAGTGTCGGCTAGCGACTCCTACGAGCAGTACTTC.

This clonotype was observed a few times. The genes are TRBV6-2 or TRBV6-3 and TRBJ2-1; tentative D call: TRBD2 (6 bases). V lost 4 bases and J lost 9, with 13 bases in between. The CDR3 sequence is 13 residues long. Germline loops: CDR1 MNHEY, CDR2 SVGEGT. This CDR3 is CASSSSRRGEQFF. CDR3 nucleotides: TGTGCCAGCAGTTCGAGCCGGAGGGGTGAGCAGTTCTTC.

The chain is built from TRBV10-1 and TRBJ2-7; the match to TRBD1 covers 8 bases. Trimming took 1 base from V and 3 from J; bases not matched to a gene: 5. Germline V gene lookup returns CDR1 WNHNN and CDR2 SYGVQD (reference sequence). The CDR3 consists of 15 residues. The CDR3 DNA reads TGCGCCAGCAGTGAGTTCGGGACAGGCGACTACGAGCAGTACTTC. Translation: CASSEFGTGDYEQYF.

This clonotype was detected ten times or more. The V call is TRBV3-1, the J call TRBJ1-6; a possible D gene is TRBD1 (6 bases). The CDR3 has 14 residues. Between the trimmed V and J ends, which lost 2 bases and 7 bases, there was a span of 9 bases. Germline V gene lookup returns CDR1 LGHDT and CDR2 YNNKEL (reference sequence). The CDR3 spells CASSQQGRNSPLHF. The CDR3 DNA is TGTGCCAGCAGCCAACAGGGGCGGAATTCACCCCTCCACTTT.

This clonotype was seen a few times. The J gene is TRBJ2-7, the V gene TRBV5-1; D tentatively fits TRBD1 or TRBD2 (5 bases each). Trimming removed 0 bases at V and 0 bases at J, with 19 bases between. The CDR3 is made up of 18 amino acids. Germline V gene data show CDR1 as SGHRS and CDR2 as YFSETQ. CDR3 DNA: TGCGCCAGCAGCTTGGCCAGAACCCGGGACCTAAGCTCCTACGAGCAGTACTTC. Translation: CASSLARTRDLSSYEQYF. Full variable domain (missing parts from reference TRBV5-1 and TRBJ2-7): KAGVTQTPRYLIKTRGQQVTLSCSPISGHRSVSWYQQTPGQGLQFLFEYFSETQRNKGNFPGRFSGRQFSNSRSEMNVSTLELGDSALYLCASSLARTRDLSSYEQYFGPGTRLTVT.

A few counts support this clonotype. The rearrangement joins TRBV7-8 to TRBJ2-3, with 14 bases identical to TRBD2. The CDR3 is made up of 19 amino acids. Germline CDR1 and CDR2: SGHVS and FQNEAQ. Losses at the gene ends were 3 bases for V and 0 bases for J; bases not matched to a gene: 8. CDR3 DNA: TGTGCCAGCAGCTTTAAGACTAGCGGGAGGGCCTTTAGCACAGATACGCAGTATTTT. This gives the protein CASSFKTSGRAFSTDTQYF.

The J gene is TRBJ2-2, the V gene TRBV12-3 or TRBV12-4, with 8 bases fitting TRBD1. The CDR3 consists of 15 residues. J was trimmed by 4 bases and V by 4 bases; bases with no gene match: 5. CDR3 protein: CASSSIGTGTGELFF. CDR3 DNA: TGTGCCAGCAGTTCCATCGGGACAGGCACCGGGGAGCTGTTTTTT.

This rearrangement joins TRBV28 to TRBJ2-7; D ambiguous. With 5 bases removed from V and 0 bases from J, the gap between germline ends came to 20 bases. CDR3 size: 17 residues. The germline CDR1 and CDR2 sequences are MDHEN and SYDVKM. For the CDR3, the DNA is TGTGCCAGCAGTCACCACCTACAGCGTTTTAGCTCCTACGAGCAGTACTTC. As protein: CASSHHLQRFSSYEQYF.

The chain employs TRBV19 and TRBJ2-7, with 7 bases aligning to TRBD1. Germline assignment: CDR1 LNHDA and CDR2 SQIVND (reference sequence). V lost 5 bases, J lost 5 bases, and 3 bases stayed unmatched. This CDR3 is built from 12 residues. In DNA form, the CDR3 reads TGTGCCAGTAGTCCGACAGGGAACGAGCAGTACTTC. This codes for CASSPTGNEQYF.

This chain connects TRBV3-1 to TRBJ2-7; D is tentatively TRBD1 or TRBD2 (5 bases each). The germline CDR1 and CDR2 sequences are LGHDT and YNNKEL (reference sequence). The CDR3 consists of 15 residues. Between the trimmed V and J ends, which lost 0 bases and 5 bases, there was a span of 14 bases. The CDR3 DNA is TGTGCCAGCAGCCAAGACCAGGAGAGGGGCGACGAGCAGTACTTC. Its protein is CASSQDQERGDEQYF.

This clonotype was counted many times. Here the CDR3 reads CASSPNRRSNYGYTF. CDR3 coding DNA: TGTGCCAGCAGTCCCAACCGACGGTCTAACTATGGCTACACCTTC. The chain combines TRBV27 with TRBJ1-2; D is unclear. The CDR3 loop spans 15 amino acids. CDR1 and CDR2 from the germline V gene are MNHEY and SMNVEV (reference sequence). Trimming cost V 5 bases and J 0 bases, with 13 bases left between them.

The table lists this clonotype with a few counts. The chain employs TRBV6-5 and TRBJ2-7; TRBD2 agrees at 11 bases. Germline values: CDR1 MNHEY, CDR2 SVGAGI. After removal of 2 bases from V and 11 bases from J, the junction contained 8 bases not matched to a gene. The CDR3 totals 14 residues. The CDR3 protein is CASSYGDSGRAEYF. In DNA form, the CDR3 reads TGTGCCAGCAGTTACGGGGATAGCGGGAGGGCGGAGTACTTC.

The V call is TRBV19, the J call TRBJ2-4; no reliable D call. The CDR3 runs 15 residues. CDR1 is LNHDA, CDR2 SQIVND, per germline (reference sequence). The germline V and J ends were trimmed by 3 bases and 1 base, with 10 bases remaining between them. The CDR3 bases are TGTGCCAGTAGTATCCTCACGGTTGCCAAAAACATTCAGTACTTC. Translating it yields CASSILTVAKNIQYF.

In its sample, this clonotype was seen many times. The chain employs TRBV7-2 and TRBJ2-7; D is uncertain. The V end lost 4 bases, the J end lost 3 bases, and 10 bases lay between the germline ends. Germline V gene data show CDR1 as SGHTA and CDR2 as FQGNSA. The CDR3 loop spans 13 amino acids. CDR3 amino acids: CASSSPMSYEQYF. The CDR3 DNA sequence: TGTGCCAGCAGCTCCCCGATGAGCTACGAGCAGTACTTC. Using reference TRBV7-2 and TRBJ2-7 for the parts outside the CDR3, the full variable domain is GAGVSQSPSNKVTEKGKDVELRCDPISGHTALYWYRQSLGQGLEFLIYFQGNSAPDKSGLPSDRFSAERTGGSVSTLTIQRTQQEDSAVYLCASSSPMSYEQYFGPGTRLTVT.

This clonotype was seen many times. This sequence joins TRBV20-1 and TRBJ1-4; the D is unclear. The CDR3 spans 13 residues. Trimming left V 3 bases short and J 8 bases short, with 13 bases between. Germline CDR1 DFQATT, CDR2 SNEGSKA (reference sequence). The chain's CDR3 is CSASEGVGEKLFF. CDR3 DNA: TGCAGTGCTAGTGAGGGCGTAGGGGAAAAACTGTTTTTT.

This clonotype showed up many times. The gene calls are TRBV7-3 and TRBJ2-7; possibly TRBD1 for D (7 bases). This CDR3 has 15 amino acids. Looked up from germline, CDR1 is SGHTA and CDR2 is FQGTGA. Trimming pared 2 bases from V and 4 bases from J, leaving 15 bases between. The DNA for the CDR3 is TGTGCCAGCAGCTTATTTGGCGGGACAGATTACGAGCAGTACTTC. It specifies CASSLFGGTDYEQYF.

There are many counts of this clonotype. V is TRBV5-1 and J is TRBJ2-1; D is possibly TRBD2 (5 bases). CDR3 length: 16 amino acids. Germline-derived CDR1 and CDR2 are SGHRS and YFSETQ. Trimming removed 4 bases from V and 6 bases from J, with 20 bases in between. This CDR3 reads CASSHPSLAGPNEQFF. CDR3 coding DNA: TGCGCCAGCAGCCATCCCTCGCTGGCGGGCCCCAATGAGCAGTTCTTC.

The rearrangement links TRBV30 to TRBJ2-7; TRBD1 matches 10 bases. The ends lost 0 bases at V and 5 bases at J; junction bases unmatched: 22. The CDR3 is made up of 20 amino acids. Germline-derived CDR1 and CDR2 are GTSNPN and SVGIG (reference sequence). The CDR3, as DNA: TGTGCCTGGAGTGTCCGTAAGGGACAGGGGACCTCAATATTATCCCACGAGCAGTACTTC. This encodes CAWSVRKGQGTSILSHEQYF.

This chain links TRBV30 with TRBJ2-7; D ambiguous. The CDR3 is made up of 13 amino acids. Trimming stripped 3 bases from V and 3 bases from J, with 12 bases between. Germline V gives CDR1 GTSNPN, CDR2 SVGIG (reference sequence). CDR3: CAWSDMAGYEQYF. As DNA, the CDR3 is TGTGCCTGGAGCGATATGGCAGGCTACGAGCAGTACTTC.

This clonotype was observed many times. J is TRBJ2-2 and V is TRBV10-1; TRBD2 aligns across 9 bases. Trimming at V came to 5 bases and at J to 3 bases, leaving 4 bases not matched to a gene. This CDR3 contains 15 residues. Germline V gene sequence: CDR1 WNHNN, CDR2 SYGVQD (reference sequence). The CDR3, as DNA: TGCGCCAGCAGTATAGCGGGAGCGGACACCGGGGAGCTGTTTTTT. It translates to CASSIAGADTGELFF.

The rearrangement links TRBV7-8 to TRBJ1-4; no reliable D call. The V end lost 2 bases, the J end lost 0 bases, and 7 bases lay between the germline ends. This CDR3 is 15 amino acids long. CDR1 and CDR2 (germline): SGHVS, FQNEAQ. The CDR3 DNA reads as TGTGCCAGCAGCTTAAGGCTCACAACTAATGAAAAACTGTTTTTT. Encoded protein: CASSLRLTTNEKLFF.

The rearrangement links TRBV7-2 to TRBJ1-6, with a weak D call TRBD1 (6 bases). Germline V CDR1 and CDR2: SGHTA, FQGNSA. CDR3 length: 11 amino acids. V gave up 5 bases and J gave up 16 bases, with 12 bases separating them. CDR3 region: CASSPRQELHF. CDR3 coding DNA: TGTGCCAGCAGCCCTCGACAGGAGCTCCACTTT.

This clonotype has ten or more counts. This chain uses TRBV5-4 with TRBJ2-1, with 7 bases that match TRBD2. Germline loops: CDR1 SGHNT, CDR2 YYREEE (reference sequence). The J segment lost 5 bases and the V segment lost 3 bases, leaving 8 bases of the junction unmatched. The CDR3 is 15 residues long. The CDR3 protein is CASSSGLGRDNEQFF. The CDR3 DNA reads as TGTGCCAGCAGCTCCGGACTAGGTAGAGACAATGAGCAGTTCTTC.

V is TRBV18 and J is TRBJ2-4; tentatively, D is TRBD2 (5 bases). The CDR3 length is 13 residues. The V gene's germline CDR1 is KGHSH and CDR2 LQKENI. Trimming stripped 3 bases from V and 6 bases from J, with 9 bases between. The CDR3 DNA reads TGTGCCAGCTCACCCTCCGAGGGAAACATTCAGTACTTC. The encoded protein is CASSPSEGNIQYF.